The 21 T cell receptor beta chains below all came from one sample that was sequenced in a study of cytomegalovirus exposure and HLA in healthy donors. The protocol was immunoSEQ multiplex PCR, while the TCRdb copy is restricted to in-frame clones and leaves out a portion. Of 70,000 to 80,000 clones listed, around 94% are singletons. Sequenced input: PBMCs. Source of these receptors: a woman younger than 30 in good health and CMV-seropositive.

V and J are TRBV7-9 and TRBJ2-1, with D tentatively TRBD2 (5 bases). The ends were cut back, 2 bases at V and 4 bases at J, with 9 bases in the middle. The germline V gene encodes CDR1 SEHNR and CDR2 FQNEAQ (reference sequence). The CDR3 totals 14 residues. The CDR3 coding sequence is TGTGCCAGCAGCTTATTGGGCGGGTACAATGAGCAGTTCTTC. This gives the protein CASSLLGGYNEQFF.

The chain links TRBV19 to TRBJ2-7; TRBD1 might be the D (6 bases). V was shortened by 6 bases and J by 3 bases, with 15 bases between the two germline ends. The CDR3 covers 14 residues. CDR1 and CDR2 (germline): LNHDA, SQIVND (reference sequence). As DNA, the CDR3 is TGTGCCAGTAGGGGACACGCGGCGGGCTACGAGCAGTACTTC. Its protein is CASRGHAAGYEQYF.

The genes are TRBV10-3 and TRBJ2-3, with 7 bases fitting TRBD2. Germline V gene data show CDR1 as ENHRY and CDR2 as SYGVKD. V shed 4 bases, J shed 6 bases, and the junction held 10 bases outside the gene matches. The CDR3 contains 15 residues. The CDR3 sequence is CAISVEGGPSDTQYF. DNA of the CDR3: TGTGCCATCAGTGTAGAGGGAGGGCCGTCGGATACGCAGTATTTT.

The CDR3 protein is CASSVTGEDYGYTF. For the CDR3, the DNA is TGTGCCAGCAGCGTGACAGGGGAAGACTATGGCTACACCTTC. The chain links TRBV13 to TRBJ1-2; 8 nucleotides match TRBD1. Looked up from germline, CDR1 is PRHDT and CDR2 is FYEKMQ (reference sequence). The CDR3 loop spans 14 amino acids. V dropped 5 bases and J dropped 3; count of bases not matched to a gene: 5.

The gene calls are TRBV7-9 and TRBJ2-7, with TRBD1 matching 8 bases. Unmatched junction bases numbered 4, after V lost 3 bases and J lost 3 bases. This CDR3 is built from 14 residues. CDR1 and CDR2 from the germline V gene are SEHNR and FQNEAQ (reference sequence). In DNA form, the CDR3 reads TGTGCCAGCAGCTTTCTAACAGGGGGCTACGAGCAGTACTTC. Its translation: CASSFLTGGYEQYF. The full variable domain, in which reference TRBV7-9 and TRBJ2-7 provide the parts outside the CDR3, is DTGVSQNPRHKITKRGQNVTFRCDPISEHNRLYWYRQTLGQGPEFLTYFQNEAQLEKSRLLSDRFSAERPKGSFSTLEIQRTEQGDSAMYLCASSFLTGGYEQYFGPGTRLTVT.

The J gene is TRBJ1-5, the V gene TRBV6-1; 9 bases align to TRBD1. The CDR3 is 15 amino acids. Germline values: CDR1 MNHNS, CDR2 SASEGT. The trim removed 5 bases at V and 0 bases at J, leaving 2 bases unmatched. CDR3: CASSRTGDSNQPQHF. Written as DNA, the CDR3 is TGTGCCAGCAGTAGGACAGGGGATAGCAATCAGCCCCAGCATTTT.

J is TRBJ2-1 and V is TRBV7-2, with D maybe TRBD1 (5 bases). Germline CDR1 is SGHTA and CDR2 is FQGNSA. Trimming pared 4 bases from V and 5 bases from J, leaving 9 bases between. This CDR3 region has 13 residues. DNA of the CDR3: TGTGCCAGCAGCTCGGACACAAACAATGAGCAGTTCTTC. This encodes CASSSDTNNEQFF.

The chain couples TRBV7-2 to TRBJ1-5; a possible D gene is TRBD1 (5 bases). Germline CDR1 and CDR2: SGHTA and FQGNSA. The CDR3 contains 14 residues. V lost 5 bases, J lost 4 bases, and 12 bases lay in between. The CDR3 nucleotides are TGTGCCAGCAGCGTCAGGGCAGGAAATCAGCCCCAGCATTTT. It codes for CASSVRAGNQPQHF. The variable domain in full, with the rest retrieved from reference TRBV7-2 and TRBJ1-5, is GAGVSQSPSNKVTEKGKDVELRCDPISGHTALYWYRQSLGQGLEFLIYFQGNSAPDKSGLPSDRFSAERTGGSVSTLTIQRTQQEDSAVYLCASSVRAGNQPQHFGDGTRLSIL.

The chain employs TRBV28 and TRBJ1-5, with 9 bases that match TRBD1. This CDR3 is 13 amino acids long. Trimming cost V 10 bases and J 5 bases; bases outside gene matches: 6. In germline, CDR1 is MDHEN, CDR2 SYDVKM. CDR3 bases: TGTGCCACCACCCGGGACAGGGATCAGCCCCAGCATTTT. Amino acid sequence: CATTRDRDQPQHF.

The chain links TRBV27 to TRBJ2-7; 13 positions match TRBD2. This CDR3 is built from 20 residues. From germline, CDR1 is MNHEY and CDR2 SMNVEV (reference sequence). J gave up 0 bases and V 1 base, and 12 bases lay outside the gene matches. The CDR3 DNA reads as TGTGCCAGCAGTTTATGGGGGGCCGGGACTAGCGGGGACCTCTCCTACGAGCAGTACTTC. It translates to CASSLWGAGTSGDLSYEQYF.

The chain links TRBV5-1 to TRBJ1-4; D might be TRBD1 (6 bases). Trimming stripped 4 bases from V and 0 bases from J, with 10 bases between. This CDR3 is 15 amino acids long. CDR1 is SGHRS, CDR2 YFSETQ, per germline. In nucleotides, the CDR3 is TGCGCCAGCAGCACCACAGGGCCAACTAATGAAAAACTGTTTTTT. Amino acid sequence: CASSTTGPTNEKLFF.

The rearrangement joins TRBV7-2 to TRBJ2-5; 8 bases are shared with TRBD1. V lost 3 bases, J lost 3 bases, and 3 bases stayed unmatched. Germline CDR1 SGHTA, CDR2 FQGNSA. The CDR3 extends over 14 amino acids. The CDR3 reads CASSFQTGEETQYF. The CDR3 bases are TGTGCCAGCAGCTTCCAGACAGGGGAAGAGACCCAGTACTTC.

This chain uses TRBV5-6 with TRBJ2-2; 7 positions agree with TRBD1. The CDR3 totals 13 residues. The trim removed 7 bases at V and 1 base at J, leaving 1 base unmatched. CDR1 SGHDT and CDR2 YYEEEE come from the germline V gene. The DNA of the CDR3 is TGTGCCAGCCAGGGGGTGAACACCGGGGAGCTGTTTTTT. This gives the protein CASQGVNTGELFF.

The chain links TRBV19 to TRBJ2-1, with 8 bases fitting TRBD2. The CDR3 covers 13 residues. Trimming removed 3 bases from V and 6 bases from J; junction bases left unmatched: 1. The V gene's germline CDR1 is LNHDA and CDR2 SQIVND (reference sequence). CDR3 DNA: TGTGCCAGTAGTATCGGACTAGCCAATGAGCAGTTCTTC. Residues: CASSIGLANEQFF.

The chain employs TRBV14 and TRBJ2-1, with 13 bases identical to TRBD2. V lost 1 base, J lost 9 bases, and 3 bases stayed unmatched. Germline V CDR1 and CDR2: SGHDN, FVKESK. The CDR3 totals 15 residues. Here the CDR3 reads CASSQGLAGGVEQFF. CDR3 bases: TGTGCCAGCAGCCAAGGACTAGCGGGGGGAGTTGAGCAGTTCTTC.

V gene TRBV6-5 combines with J gene TRBJ2-7, with 7 nucleotides matching TRBD2. In germline, CDR1 is MNHEY, CDR2 SVGAGI. The CDR3 loop spans 13 amino acids. Losses at the gene ends were 5 bases for V and 0 bases for J; bases not matched to a gene: 1. Here the CDR3 reads CASSRTSSYEQYF. The CDR3 nucleotides read TGTGCCAGCAGTCGGACTAGCTCCTACGAGCAGTACTTC.

The chain has TRBV28 and TRBJ2-1; D may be TRBD1 (5 bases). This CDR3 has 13 residues. V was shortened by 8 bases and J by 7 bases, with 15 bases between the two germline ends. Per the germline V gene, CDR1 is MDHEN and CDR2 is SYDVKM. The CDR3 nucleotides read TGTGCCAGCGTCAAGGGGCGCGGAAATGAGCAGTTCTTC. Encoded protein: CASVKGRGNEQFF.

The chain's CDR3 is CASSASGQANTGELFF. The CDR3 region has the DNA TGTGCCAGCAGTGCCTCGGGACAGGCGAACACCGGGGAGCTGTTTTTT. The J gene is TRBJ2-2, the V gene TRBV6-1; 8 bases match TRBD1. The length of the CDR3 is 16 residues. Germline assignment: CDR1 MNHNS and CDR2 SASEGT. The V gene end was trimmed by 4 bases and the J gene end by 0 bases; junction bases not matched to a gene: 4.

J is TRBJ2-1 and V is TRBV4-2, with 7 positions matching TRBD1. Germline V gives CDR1 LGHNA, CDR2 YNFKEQ. J was trimmed by 0 bases and V by 0 bases; bases with no gene match: 11. CDR3 size: 19 residues. CDR3 protein: CASSQEEGAGRSSYNEQFF. The DNA of the CDR3 is TGTGCCAGCAGCCAAGAAGAGGGGGCGGGCAGGAGCTCCTACAATGAGCAGTTCTTC.

This chain connects TRBV7-2 to TRBJ2-1; D possibly corresponds to TRBD2 (7 bases). Per germline, CDR1 SGHTA and CDR2 FQGNSA. Trimming took off 3 bases at V and 5 bases at J, with 11 bases between the two ends. The CDR3 is 14 amino acids. CDR3 coding DNA: TGTGCCAGCAGCTTCGGCGGGGGCAACAATGAGCAGTTCTTC. Protein: CASSFGGGNNEQFF.

This chain links TRBV10-3 with TRBJ1-2; 9 positions agree with TRBD1. The CDR3 is 13 residues long. Germline V lookup: CDR1 ENHRY, CDR2 SYGVKD. The J segment lost 3 bases and the V segment lost 7 bases, leaving 3 bases of the junction unmatched. CDR3 sequence (DNA): TGTGCCATCAATACAGGGGGCCACTATGGCTACACCTTC. As protein: CAINTGGHYGYTF.